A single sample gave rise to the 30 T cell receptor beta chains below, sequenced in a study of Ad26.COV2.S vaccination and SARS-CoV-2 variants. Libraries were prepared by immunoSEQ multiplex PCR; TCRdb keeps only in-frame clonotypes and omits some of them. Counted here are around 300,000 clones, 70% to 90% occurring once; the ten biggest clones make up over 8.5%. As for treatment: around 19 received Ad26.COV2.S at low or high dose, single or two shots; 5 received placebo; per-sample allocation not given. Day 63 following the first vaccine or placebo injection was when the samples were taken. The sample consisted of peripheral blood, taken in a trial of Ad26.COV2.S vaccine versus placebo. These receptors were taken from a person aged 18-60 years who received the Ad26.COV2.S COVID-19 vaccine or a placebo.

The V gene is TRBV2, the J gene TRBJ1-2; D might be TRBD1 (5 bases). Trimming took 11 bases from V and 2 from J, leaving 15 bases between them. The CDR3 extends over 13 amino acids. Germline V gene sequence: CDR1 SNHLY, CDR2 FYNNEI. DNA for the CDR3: TGTGCCGACGATCGCGCAGGGAACTATGGCTACACCTTC. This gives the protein CADDRAGNYGYTF.

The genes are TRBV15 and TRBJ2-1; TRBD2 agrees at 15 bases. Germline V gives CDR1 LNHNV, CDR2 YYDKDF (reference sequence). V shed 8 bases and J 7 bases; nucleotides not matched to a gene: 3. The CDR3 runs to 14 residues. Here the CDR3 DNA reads TGTGCCACCGAGGGGACTAGCGGGAGGAATGAGCAGTTCTTC. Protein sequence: CATEGTSGRNEQFF.

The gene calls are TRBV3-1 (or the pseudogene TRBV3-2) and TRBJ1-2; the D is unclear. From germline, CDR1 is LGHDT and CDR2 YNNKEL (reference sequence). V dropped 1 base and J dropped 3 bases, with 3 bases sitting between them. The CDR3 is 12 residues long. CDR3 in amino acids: CASSQGHYGYTF. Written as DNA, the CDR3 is TGTGCCAGCAGCCAAGGGCACTATGGCTACACCTTC.

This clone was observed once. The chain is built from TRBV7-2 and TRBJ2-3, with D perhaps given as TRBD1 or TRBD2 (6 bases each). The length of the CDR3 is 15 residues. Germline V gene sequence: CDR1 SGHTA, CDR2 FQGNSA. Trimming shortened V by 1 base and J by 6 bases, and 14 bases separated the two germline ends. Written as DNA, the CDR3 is TGTGCCAGCAGCTTAGTAGGGGGGAGTAGGGATACGCAGTATTTT. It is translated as CASSLVGGSRDTQYF.

The CDR3 protein is CASSQDPPGRNKYEQYF. The DNA of the CDR3 is TGTGCCAGCAGCCAAGATCCTCCCGGCAGGAACAAATACGAGCAGTACTTC. The chain couples TRBV4-2 to TRBJ2-7, with no clear D. CDR3 length equals 17 residues. Germline values: CDR1 LGHNA, CDR2 YNFKEQ. V lost 0 bases, J lost 4 bases, and 19 bases lay in between.

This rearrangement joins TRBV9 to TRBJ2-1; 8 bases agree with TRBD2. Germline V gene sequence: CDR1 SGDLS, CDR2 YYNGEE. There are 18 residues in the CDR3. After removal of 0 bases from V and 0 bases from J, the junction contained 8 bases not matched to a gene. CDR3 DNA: TGTGCCAGCAGCGTAGCGGTAGCGGGGCGAAGCTCCTACAATGAGCAGTTCTTC. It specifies CASSVAVAGRSSYNEQFF.

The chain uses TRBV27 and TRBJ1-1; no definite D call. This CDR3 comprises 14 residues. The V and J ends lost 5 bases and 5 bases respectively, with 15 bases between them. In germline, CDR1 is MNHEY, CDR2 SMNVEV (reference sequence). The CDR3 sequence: CASSPTTKGTEAFF. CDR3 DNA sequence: TGTGCCAGCAGTCCGACGACCAAGGGAACTGAAGCTTTCTTT.

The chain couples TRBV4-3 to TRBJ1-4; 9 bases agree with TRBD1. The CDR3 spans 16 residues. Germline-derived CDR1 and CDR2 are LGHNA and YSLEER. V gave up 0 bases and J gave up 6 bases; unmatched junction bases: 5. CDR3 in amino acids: CASSQDLGQGHEKLFF. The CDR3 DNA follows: TGCGCCAGCAGCCAAGATCTGGGACAGGGCCATGAAAAACTGTTTTTT.

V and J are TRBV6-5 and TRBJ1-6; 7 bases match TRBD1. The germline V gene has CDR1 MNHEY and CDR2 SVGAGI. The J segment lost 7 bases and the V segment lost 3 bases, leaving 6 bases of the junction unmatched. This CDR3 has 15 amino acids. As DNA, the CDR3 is TGTGCCAGCAGTTATTGGACAGGTCACAATTCACCCCTCCACTTT. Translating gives CASSYWTGHNSPLHF.

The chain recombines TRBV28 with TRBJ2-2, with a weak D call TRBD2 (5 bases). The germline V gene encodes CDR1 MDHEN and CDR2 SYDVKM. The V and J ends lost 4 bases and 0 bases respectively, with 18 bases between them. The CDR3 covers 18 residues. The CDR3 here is CASSSLRAMTTNTGELFF. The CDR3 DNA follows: TGTGCCAGCAGTTCGCTGAGGGCTATGACTACGAACACCGGGGAGCTGTTTTTT.

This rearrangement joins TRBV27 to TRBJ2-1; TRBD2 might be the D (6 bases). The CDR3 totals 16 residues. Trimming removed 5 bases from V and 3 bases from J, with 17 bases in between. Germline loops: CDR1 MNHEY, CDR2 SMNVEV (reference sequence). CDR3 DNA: TGTGCCAGCAGTACCCCAGGCGGGACGGTCTACAATGAGCAGTTCTTC. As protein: CASSTPGGTVYNEQFF.

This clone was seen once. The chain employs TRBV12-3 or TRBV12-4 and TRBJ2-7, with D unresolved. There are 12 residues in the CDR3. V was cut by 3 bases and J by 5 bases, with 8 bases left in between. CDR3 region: CASSFGPNEQYF. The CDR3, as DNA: TGTGCCAGCAGTTTTGGGCCTAACGAGCAGTACTTC.

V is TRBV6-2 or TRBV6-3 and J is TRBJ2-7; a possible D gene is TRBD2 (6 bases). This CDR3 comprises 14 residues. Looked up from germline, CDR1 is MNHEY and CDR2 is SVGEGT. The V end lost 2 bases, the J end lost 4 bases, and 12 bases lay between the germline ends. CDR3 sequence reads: CASSYPGLQYEQYF. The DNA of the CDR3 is TGTGCCAGCAGTTACCCCGGACTACAATACGAGCAGTACTTC.

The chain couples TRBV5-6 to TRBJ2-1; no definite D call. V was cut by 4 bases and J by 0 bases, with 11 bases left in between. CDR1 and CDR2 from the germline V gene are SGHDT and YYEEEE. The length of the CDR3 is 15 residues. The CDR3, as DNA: TGTGCCAGCAGCGCCGGTTCTTTCTCCTACAATGAGCAGTTCTTC. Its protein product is CASSAGSFSYNEQFF.

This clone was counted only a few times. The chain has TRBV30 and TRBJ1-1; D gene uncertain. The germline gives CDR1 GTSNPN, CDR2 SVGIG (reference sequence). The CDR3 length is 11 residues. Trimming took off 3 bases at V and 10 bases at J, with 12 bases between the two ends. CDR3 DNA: TGTGCCTGGAGCAGCAGTCCGGGAGCTTTCTTT. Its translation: CAWSSSPGAFF.

The CDR3 DNA sequence: TGCGCCAGCAGCCCAGGGGGGTCGAACACTGAAGCTTTCTTT. Translated: CASSPGGSNTEAFF. This rearrangement joins TRBV5-1 to TRBJ1-1; 7 bases agree with TRBD1. Trimming at V came to 4 bases and at J to 1 base, leaving 4 bases not matched to a gene. The CDR3 has 14 residues. Germline V gene lookup returns CDR1 SGHRS and CDR2 YFSETQ.

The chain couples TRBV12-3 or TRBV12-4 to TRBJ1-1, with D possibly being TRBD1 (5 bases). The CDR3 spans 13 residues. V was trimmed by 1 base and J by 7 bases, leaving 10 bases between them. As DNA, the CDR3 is TGTGCCAGCAGTTTAGGCGGGGCCGATGAAGCTTTCTTT. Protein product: CASSLGGADEAFF.

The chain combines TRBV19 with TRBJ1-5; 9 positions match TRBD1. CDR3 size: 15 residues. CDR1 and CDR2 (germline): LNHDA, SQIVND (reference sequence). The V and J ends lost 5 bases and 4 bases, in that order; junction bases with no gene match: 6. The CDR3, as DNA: TGTGCCAGTAGTGCAAGACAGGGGGGAAATCAGCCCCAGCATTTT. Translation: CASSARQGGNQPQHF. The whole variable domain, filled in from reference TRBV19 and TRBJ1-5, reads DGGITQSPKYLFRKEGQNVTLSCEQNLNHDAMYWYRQDPGQGLRLIYYSQIVNDFQKGDIAEGYSVSREKKESFPLTVTSAQKNPTAFYLCASSARQGGNQPQHFGDGTRLSIL.

The CDR3 nucleotides are TGTGCCAGCTCGGACAGGAGATCCTACGAGCAGTACTTC. This encodes CASSDRRSYEQYF. The gene calls are TRBV7-2 and TRBJ2-7; 7 nucleotides line up with TRBD1. Per the germline V gene, CDR1 is SGHTA and CDR2 is FQGNSA. V shed 8 bases and J 1 base; nucleotides not matched to a gene: 5. This CDR3 spans 13 amino acids.

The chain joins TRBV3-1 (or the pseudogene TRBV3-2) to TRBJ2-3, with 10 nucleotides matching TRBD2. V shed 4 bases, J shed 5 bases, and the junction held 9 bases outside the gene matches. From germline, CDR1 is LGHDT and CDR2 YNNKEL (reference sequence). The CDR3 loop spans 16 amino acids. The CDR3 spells CASSPSSGGARDTQYF. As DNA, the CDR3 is TGTGCCAGCAGCCCATCAAGCGGGGGGGCCCGAGATACGCAGTATTTT.

CDR3 coding DNA: TGTGCCAGCAGCCAAGCTGTCTCGCGACTGGAGACCTACAATGAGCAGTTCTTC. This encodes CASSQAVSRLETYNEQFF. The chain joins TRBV4-2 to TRBJ2-1; D gene ambiguous. Trimming stripped 1 base from V and 2 bases from J, with 18 bases between. The CDR3 loop spans 18 amino acids. Germline CDR1 is LGHNA and CDR2 is YNFKEQ.

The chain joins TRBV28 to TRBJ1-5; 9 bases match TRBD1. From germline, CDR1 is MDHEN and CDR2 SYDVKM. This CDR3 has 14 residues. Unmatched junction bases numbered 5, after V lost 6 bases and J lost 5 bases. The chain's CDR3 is CASRTGTGYQPQHF. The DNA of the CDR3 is TGTGCCAGCAGAACCGGGACAGGGTATCAGCCCCAGCATTTT.

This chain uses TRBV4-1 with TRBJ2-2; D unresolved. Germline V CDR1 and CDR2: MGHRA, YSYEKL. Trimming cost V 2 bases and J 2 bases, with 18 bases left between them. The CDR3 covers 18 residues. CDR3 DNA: TGCGCCAGCAGCCAATCCCCCCCGGGCTCAGCCAACACCGGGGAGCTGTTTTTT. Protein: CASSQSPPGSANTGELFF.

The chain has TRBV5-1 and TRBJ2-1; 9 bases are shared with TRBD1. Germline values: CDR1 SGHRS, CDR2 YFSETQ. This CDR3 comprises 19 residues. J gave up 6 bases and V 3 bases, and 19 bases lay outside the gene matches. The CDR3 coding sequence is TGCGCCAGCAGCTCTTTGGGGGGGACCTCGGGACAGGGCCCCAATGAGCAGTTCTTC. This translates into CASSSLGGTSGQGPNEQFF.

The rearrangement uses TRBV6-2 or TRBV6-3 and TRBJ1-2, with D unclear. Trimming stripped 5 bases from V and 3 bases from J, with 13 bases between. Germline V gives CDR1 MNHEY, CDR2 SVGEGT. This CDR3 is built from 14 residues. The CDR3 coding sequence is TGTGCCAGCAGTCGGAACACTTACGACTATGGCTACACCTTC. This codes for CASSRNTYDYGYTF.

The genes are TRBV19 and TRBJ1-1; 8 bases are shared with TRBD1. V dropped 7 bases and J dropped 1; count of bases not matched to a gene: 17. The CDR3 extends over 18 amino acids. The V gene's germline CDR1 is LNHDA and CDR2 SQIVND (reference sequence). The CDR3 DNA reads TGTGCCAGTAAAGCCATGGTGGGTAGAGGGACAGGGAACACTGAAGCTTTCTTT. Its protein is CASKAMVGRGTGNTEAFF. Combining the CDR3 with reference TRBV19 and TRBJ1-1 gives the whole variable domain DGGITQSPKYLFRKEGQNVTLSCEQNLNHDAMYWYRQDPGQGLRLIYYSQIVNDFQKGDIAEGYSVSREKKESFPLTVTSAQKNPTAFYLCASKAMVGRGTGNTEAFFGQGTRLTVV.

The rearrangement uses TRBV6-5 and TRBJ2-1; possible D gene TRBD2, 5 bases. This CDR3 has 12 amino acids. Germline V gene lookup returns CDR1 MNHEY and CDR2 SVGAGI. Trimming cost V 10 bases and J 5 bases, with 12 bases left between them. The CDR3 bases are TGTGCCACCTCGGGGTCCGACAATGAGCAGTTCTTC. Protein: CATSGSDNEQFF.

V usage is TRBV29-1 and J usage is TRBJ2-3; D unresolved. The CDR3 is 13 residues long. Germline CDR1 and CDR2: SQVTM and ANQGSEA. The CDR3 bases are TGCACCACCGTGAGGCCTAGCACAGATACGCAGTATTTT. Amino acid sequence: CTTVRPSTDTQYF.

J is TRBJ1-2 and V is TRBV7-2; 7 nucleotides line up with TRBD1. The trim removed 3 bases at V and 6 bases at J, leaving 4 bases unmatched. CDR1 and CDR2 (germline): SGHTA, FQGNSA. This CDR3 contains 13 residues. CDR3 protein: CASSFGQGDGYTF. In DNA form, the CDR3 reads TGTGCCAGCAGCTTTGGGCAGGGGGATGGCTACACCTTC.

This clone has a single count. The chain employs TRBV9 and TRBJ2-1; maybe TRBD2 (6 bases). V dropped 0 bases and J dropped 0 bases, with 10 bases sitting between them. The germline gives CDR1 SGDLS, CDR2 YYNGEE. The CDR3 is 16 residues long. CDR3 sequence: CASSVAGSGSYNEQFF. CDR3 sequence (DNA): TGTGCCAGCAGCGTAGCTGGTAGCGGCTCCTACAATGAGCAGTTCTTC.